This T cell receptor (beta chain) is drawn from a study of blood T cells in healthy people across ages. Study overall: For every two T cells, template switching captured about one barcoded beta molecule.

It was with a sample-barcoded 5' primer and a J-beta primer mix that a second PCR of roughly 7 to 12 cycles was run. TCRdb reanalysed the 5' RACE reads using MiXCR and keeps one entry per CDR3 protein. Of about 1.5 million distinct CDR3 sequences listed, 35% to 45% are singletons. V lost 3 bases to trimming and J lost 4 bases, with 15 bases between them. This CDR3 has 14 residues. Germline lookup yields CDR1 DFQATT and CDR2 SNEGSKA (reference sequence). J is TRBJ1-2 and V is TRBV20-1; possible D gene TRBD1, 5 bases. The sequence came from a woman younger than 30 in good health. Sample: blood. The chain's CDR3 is CSASRQFLRYGYTF. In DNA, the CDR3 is TGCAGTGCTAGCCGACAGTTTCTTCGCTATGGCTACACCTTC.